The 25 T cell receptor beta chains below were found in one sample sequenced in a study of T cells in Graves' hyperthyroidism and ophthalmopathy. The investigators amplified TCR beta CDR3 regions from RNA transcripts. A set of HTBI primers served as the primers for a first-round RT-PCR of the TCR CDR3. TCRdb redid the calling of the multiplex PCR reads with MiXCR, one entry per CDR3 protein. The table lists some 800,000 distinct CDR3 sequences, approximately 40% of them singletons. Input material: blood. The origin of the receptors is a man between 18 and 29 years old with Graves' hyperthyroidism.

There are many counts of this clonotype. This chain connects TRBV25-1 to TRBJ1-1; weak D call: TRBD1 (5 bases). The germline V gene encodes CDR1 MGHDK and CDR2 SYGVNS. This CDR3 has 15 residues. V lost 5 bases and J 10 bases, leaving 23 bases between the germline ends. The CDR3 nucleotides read TGTGCCAGCAGTCAGGGCCGGGTCACCCGGGAGGGAGCTTTCTTT. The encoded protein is CASSQGRVTREGAFF.

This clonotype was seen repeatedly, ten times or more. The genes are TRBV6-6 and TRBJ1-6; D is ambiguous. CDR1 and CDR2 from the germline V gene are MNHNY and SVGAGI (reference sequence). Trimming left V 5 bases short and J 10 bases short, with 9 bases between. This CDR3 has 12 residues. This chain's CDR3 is CASSLSASPLHF. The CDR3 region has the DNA TGTGCCAGCAGTCTCTCAGCCTCACCCCTCCACTTT.

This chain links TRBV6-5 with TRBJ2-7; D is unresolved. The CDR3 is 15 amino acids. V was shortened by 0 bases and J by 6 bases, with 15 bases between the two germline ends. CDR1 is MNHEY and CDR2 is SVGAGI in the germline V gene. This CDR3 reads CASSYSFEEAREQYF. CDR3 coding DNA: TGTGCCAGCAGTTACTCATTCGAGGAAGCGCGCGAGCAGTACTTC.

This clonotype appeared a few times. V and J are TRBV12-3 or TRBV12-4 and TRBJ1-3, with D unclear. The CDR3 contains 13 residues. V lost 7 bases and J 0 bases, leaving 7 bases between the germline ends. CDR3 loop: CASNIFSGNTIYF. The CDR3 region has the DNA TGTGCCAGCAATATTTTCTCTGGAAACACCATATATTTT.

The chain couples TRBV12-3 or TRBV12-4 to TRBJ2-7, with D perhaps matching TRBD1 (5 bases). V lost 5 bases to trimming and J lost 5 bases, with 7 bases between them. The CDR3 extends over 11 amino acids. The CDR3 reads CASSDSNEQYF. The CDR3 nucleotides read TGTGCCAGCAGTGACAGTAACGAGCAGTACTTC.

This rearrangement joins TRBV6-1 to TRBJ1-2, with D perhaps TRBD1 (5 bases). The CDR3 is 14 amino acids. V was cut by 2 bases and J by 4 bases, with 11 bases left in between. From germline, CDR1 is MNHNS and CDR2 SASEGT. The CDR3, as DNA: TGTGCCAGCAGTGAACGAGGGACCCTCTATGGCTACACCTTC. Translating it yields CASSERGTLYGYTF.

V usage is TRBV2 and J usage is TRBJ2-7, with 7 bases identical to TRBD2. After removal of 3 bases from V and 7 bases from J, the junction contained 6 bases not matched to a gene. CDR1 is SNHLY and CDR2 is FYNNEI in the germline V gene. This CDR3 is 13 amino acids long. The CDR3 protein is CASSDGLADEQYF. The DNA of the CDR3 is TGTGCCAGCAGTGATGGGCTAGCGGATGAGCAGTACTTC. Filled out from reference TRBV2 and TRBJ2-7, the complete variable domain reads EPEVTQTPSHQVTQMGQEVILRCVPISNHLYFYWYRQILGQKVEFLVSFYNNEISEKSEIFDDQFSVERPDGSNFTLKIRSTKLEDSAMYFCASSDGLADEQYFGPGTRLTVT.

The CDR3 DNA is TGTGCCAGCAGATCCACTTTATGGGGCTACACCGGGGAGCTGTTTTTT. Protein: CASRSTLWGYTGELFF. This rearrangement joins TRBV5-8 to TRBJ2-2, with D maybe TRBD1 (5 bases). V dropped 5 bases and J dropped 3 bases, with 17 bases sitting between them. The CDR3 spans 16 residues. Germline loops: CDR1 SGHTS, CDR2 YDEGEE.

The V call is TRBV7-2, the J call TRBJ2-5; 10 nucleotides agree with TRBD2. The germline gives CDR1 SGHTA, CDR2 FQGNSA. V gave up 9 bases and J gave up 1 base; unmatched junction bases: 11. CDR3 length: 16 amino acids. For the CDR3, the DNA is TGTGCCAGTGGGGCTTGGACTAGCGGTCCCCAAGAGACCCAGTACTTC. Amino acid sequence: CASGAWTSGPQETQYF.

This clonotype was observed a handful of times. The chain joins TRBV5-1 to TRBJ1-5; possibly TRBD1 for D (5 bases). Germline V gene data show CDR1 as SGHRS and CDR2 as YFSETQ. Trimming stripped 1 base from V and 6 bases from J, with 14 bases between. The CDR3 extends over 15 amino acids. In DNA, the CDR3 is TGCGCCAGCAGCTTGTCGGGGGGGTTGGGTCAGCCCCAGCATTTT. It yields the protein CASSLSGGLGQPQHF.

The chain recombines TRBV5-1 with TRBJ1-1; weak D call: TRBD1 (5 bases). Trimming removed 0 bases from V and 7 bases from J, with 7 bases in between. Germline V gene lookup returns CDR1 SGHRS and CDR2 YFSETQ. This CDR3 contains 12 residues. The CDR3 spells CASSLGDREAFF. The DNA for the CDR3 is TGCGCCAGCAGCTTGGGGGACCGTGAAGCTTTCTTT.

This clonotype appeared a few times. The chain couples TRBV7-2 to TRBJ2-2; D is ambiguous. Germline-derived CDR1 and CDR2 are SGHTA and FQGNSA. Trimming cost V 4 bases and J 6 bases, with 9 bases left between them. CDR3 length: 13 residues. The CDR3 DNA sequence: TGTGCCAGCAGCTCCTGGCAGGCCGGGGAGCTGTTTTTT. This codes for CASSSWQAGELFF.

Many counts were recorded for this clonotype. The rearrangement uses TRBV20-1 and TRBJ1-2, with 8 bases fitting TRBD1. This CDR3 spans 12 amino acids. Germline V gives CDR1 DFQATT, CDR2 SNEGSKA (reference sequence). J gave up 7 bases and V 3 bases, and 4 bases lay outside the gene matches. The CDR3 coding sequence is TGCAGTGCTAGGGACAGGGATGCTGGCTACACCTTC. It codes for CSARDRDAGYTF.

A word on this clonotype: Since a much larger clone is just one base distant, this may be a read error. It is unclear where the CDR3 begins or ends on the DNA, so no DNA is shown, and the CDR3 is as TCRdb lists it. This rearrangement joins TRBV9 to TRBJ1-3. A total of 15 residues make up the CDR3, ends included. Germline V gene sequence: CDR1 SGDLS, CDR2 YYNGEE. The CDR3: CASSVEVGSGNTTYF.

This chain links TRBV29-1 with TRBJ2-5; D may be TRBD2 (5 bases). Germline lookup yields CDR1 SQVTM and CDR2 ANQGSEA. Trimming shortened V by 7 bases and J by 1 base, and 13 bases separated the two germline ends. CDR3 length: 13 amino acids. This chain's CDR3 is CSAKGGSQETQYF. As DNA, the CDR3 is TGCAGCGCCAAGGGCGGGTCCCAAGAGACCCAGTACTTC.

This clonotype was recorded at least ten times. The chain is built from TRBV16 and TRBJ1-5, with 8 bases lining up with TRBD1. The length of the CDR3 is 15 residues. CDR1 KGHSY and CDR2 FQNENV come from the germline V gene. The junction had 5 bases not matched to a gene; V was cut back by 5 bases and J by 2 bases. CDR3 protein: CASSVRGQGNQPQHF. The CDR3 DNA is TGTGCCAGCAGCGTCCGGGGACAGGGCAATCAGCCCCAGCATTTT.

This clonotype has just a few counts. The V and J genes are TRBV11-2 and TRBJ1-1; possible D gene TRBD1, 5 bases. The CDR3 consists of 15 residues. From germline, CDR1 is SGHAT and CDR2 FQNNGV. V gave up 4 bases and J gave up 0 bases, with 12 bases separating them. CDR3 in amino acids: CASSSLTALNTEAFF. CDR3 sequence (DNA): TGTGCCAGCAGCTCCCTGACAGCCTTGAACACTGAAGCTTTCTTT.

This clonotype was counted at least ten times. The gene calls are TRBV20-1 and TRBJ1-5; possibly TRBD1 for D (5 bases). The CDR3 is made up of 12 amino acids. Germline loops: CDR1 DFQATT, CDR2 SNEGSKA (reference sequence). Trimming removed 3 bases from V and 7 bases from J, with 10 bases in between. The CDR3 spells CSASRAKQPQHF. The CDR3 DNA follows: TGCAGTGCTAGCAGGGCGAAACAGCCCCAGCATTTT.

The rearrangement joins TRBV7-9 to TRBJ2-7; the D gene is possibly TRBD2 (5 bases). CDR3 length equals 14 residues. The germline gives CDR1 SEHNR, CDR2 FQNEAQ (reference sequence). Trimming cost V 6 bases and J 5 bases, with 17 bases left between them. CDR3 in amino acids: CASRRQSGHHEQYF. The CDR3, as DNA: TGTGCCAGCAGGCGCCAAAGCGGCCACCACGAGCAGTACTTC.

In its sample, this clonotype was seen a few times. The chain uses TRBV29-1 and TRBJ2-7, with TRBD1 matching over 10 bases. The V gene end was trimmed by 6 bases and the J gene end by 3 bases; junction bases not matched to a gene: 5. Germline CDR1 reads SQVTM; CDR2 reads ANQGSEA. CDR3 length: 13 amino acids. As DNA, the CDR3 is TGCAGCGTAGACGGGACAGGGGACTACGAGCAGTACTTC. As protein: CSVDGTGDYEQYF.

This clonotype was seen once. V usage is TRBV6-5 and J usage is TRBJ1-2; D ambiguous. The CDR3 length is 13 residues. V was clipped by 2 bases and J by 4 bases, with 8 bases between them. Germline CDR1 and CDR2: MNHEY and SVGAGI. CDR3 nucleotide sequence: TGTGCCAGCAGTTACGGAGGTAGCTATGGCTACACCTTC. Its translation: CASSYGGSYGYTF.

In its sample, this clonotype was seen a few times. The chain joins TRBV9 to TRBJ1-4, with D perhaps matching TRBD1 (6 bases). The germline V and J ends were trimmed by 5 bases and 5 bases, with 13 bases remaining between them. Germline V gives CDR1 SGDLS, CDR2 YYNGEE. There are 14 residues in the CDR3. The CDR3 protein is CASSSYRANEKLFF. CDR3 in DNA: TGTGCCAGCAGTTCTTACAGGGCGAATGAAAAACTGTTTTTT.

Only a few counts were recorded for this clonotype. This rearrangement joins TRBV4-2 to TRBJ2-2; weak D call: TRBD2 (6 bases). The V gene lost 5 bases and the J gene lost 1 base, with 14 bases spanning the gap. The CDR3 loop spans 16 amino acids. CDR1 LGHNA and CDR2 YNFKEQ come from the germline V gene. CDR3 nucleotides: TGTGCCAGCAGCGCGTCACTAGCTGGGAACACCGGGGAGCTGTTTTTT. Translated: CASSASLAGNTGELFF.

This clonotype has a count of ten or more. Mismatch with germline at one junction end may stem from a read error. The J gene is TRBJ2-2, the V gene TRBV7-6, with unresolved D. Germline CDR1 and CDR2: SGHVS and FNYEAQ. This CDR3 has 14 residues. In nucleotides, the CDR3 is TGTGCTAGCAGCTCCGACGACACGGGCGGGGAGCTGTTTTTT. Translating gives CASSSDDTGGELFF.

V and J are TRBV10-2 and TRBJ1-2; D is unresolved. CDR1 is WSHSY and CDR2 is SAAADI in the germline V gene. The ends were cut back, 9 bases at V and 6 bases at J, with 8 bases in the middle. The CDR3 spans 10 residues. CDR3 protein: CAREVDGYTF. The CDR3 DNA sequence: TGCGCCAGGGAGGTAGATGGCTACACCTTC.